These 5 T cell receptor beta chains originate from one sample sequenced in a study of memory CD4+ T cells and cytomegalovirus serostatus. Single viable CD3+CD4+CD8-CD45RO+ cells were sorted as the memory CD4+ T cells. The table came from immunoSEQ multiplex PCR; TCRdb's copy has only in-frame clones and leaves some out. The table has about 56,000 clones, 70% to 75% seen once. The source material was memory CD4+ T cells from blood. The source of these receptors is an adult in good health and CMV-seropositive.

The chain recombines TRBV11-2 with TRBJ2-1, with D perhaps matching TRBD1 (6 bases). The length of the CDR3 is 13 residues. Germline V gene sequence: CDR1 SGHAT, CDR2 FQNNGV. V lost 6 bases and J 9 bases, leaving 15 bases between the germline ends. CDR3 region: CASSRYGGGEQFF. CDR3 coding DNA: TGTGCCAGCAGTCGTTATGGGGGCGGTGAGCAGTTCTTC.

The chain combines TRBV6-5 with TRBJ1-5; D call uncertain. V was cut by 5 bases and J by 5 bases, with 10 bases left in between. Germline CDR1 and CDR2: MNHEY and SVGAGI. The CDR3 is made up of 13 amino acids. The chain's CDR3 is CASSQNRDQPQHF. The CDR3 DNA sequence: TGTGCCAGCAGTCAAAATAGGGATCAGCCCCAGCATTTT.

This clone was recorded a few times. This chain links TRBV5-4 with TRBJ1-1; 7 positions match TRBD1. The CDR3 length is 15 residues. J lost 0 bases, V lost 4 bases, and 6 bases had no gene match. In germline, CDR1 is SGHNT, CDR2 YYREEE (reference sequence). The CDR3 DNA follows: TGTGCCAGCAGCCCGAGGACAGGAATGAACACTGAAGCTTTCTTT. This sequence encodes CASSPRTGMNTEAFF.

This clone was detected only once. This rearrangement joins TRBV11-3 to TRBJ2-7, with a tentative D call TRBD1 (6 bases). This CDR3 has 14 amino acids. Deletions cut 1 base from V and 0 bases from J, with 7 bases between. CDR1 SGHNT and CDR2 YENEEA come from the germline V gene. In nucleotides, the CDR3 is TGTGCCAGCAGCTTAGGAGGGGGCTCCTACGAGCAGTACGTC. Translating gives CASSLGGGSYEQYV.

V is TRBV6-6 and J is TRBJ2-1, with TRBD2 identical over 7 bases. J lost 8 bases, V lost 7 bases, and 14 bases had no gene match. The CDR3 is made up of 15 amino acids. CDR1 is MNHNY and CDR2 is SVGAGI in the germline V gene (reference sequence). The CDR3 DNA reads as TGTGCCAGCAACCTAGGACTAGGACAAAGCCATGAGCAGTTCTTC. Amino acids: CASNLGLGQSHEQFF.